The 24 T cell receptor beta chains given below trace back to one sample, sequenced in a study of T-cell reconstitution after alpha-beta-depleted transplantation in children. Unique molecular identifiers were incorporated into the prepared TCRbeta library. TCRdb reprocessed the PCR reads with MiXCR, giving one entry per CDR3 protein. The sample lists about 540,000 distinct CDR3 sequences, 18% occurring once. The material was PBMCs from the stem cell graft donor, obtained from the stem cell graft. These receptor sequences come from a human donor who donated a stem cell graft to a child with acute lymphoblastic leukemia.

This clonotype has only a few counts. The V gene is TRBV19, the J gene TRBJ2-7; 9 bases are shared with TRBD2. The CDR3 has 20 residues. V lost 6 bases, J lost 0 bases, and 21 bases stayed unmatched. Germline-derived CDR1 and CDR2 are LNHDA and SQIVND (reference sequence). CDR3 coding DNA: TGTGCCAGTAGCCGGCCCCCACTAGCGGGTCCCACCCGAATCTCCTACGAGCAGTACTTC. Translating gives CASSRPPLAGPTRISYEQYF.

This clonotype appeared a few times. V gene TRBV7-9 combines with J gene TRBJ2-3; TRBD2 aligns across 7 bases. The CDR3 covers 16 residues. From germline, CDR1 is SEHNR and CDR2 FQNEAQ (reference sequence). V trimming: 5 bases; J trimming: 4 bases; junction bases outside the gene matches: 12. CDR3 coding DNA: TGTGCCAGCAGCCACCCCAGCGGGAAGTCCTCAGATACGCAGTATTTT. Amino acid sequence: CASSHPSGKSSDTQYF.

This clonotype was observed a few times. This rearrangement joins TRBV6-5 to TRBJ1-4, with a tentative D call TRBD1 (5 bases). Germline lookup yields CDR1 MNHEY and CDR2 SVGAGI. V lost 4 bases and J 1 base, leaving 10 bases between the germline ends. The CDR3 consists of 15 residues. CDR3 in amino acids: CASSFGDRTNEKLFF. The CDR3 DNA sequence: TGTGCCAGCAGTTTCGGGGACCGAACTAATGAAAAACTGTTTTTT.

This chain uses TRBV4-1 with TRBJ2-7, with 14 bases aligning to TRBD2. Germline V gives CDR1 MGHRA, CDR2 YSYEKL. Losses at the gene ends were 1 base for V and 6 bases for J; bases not matched to a gene: 8. The CDR3 has 17 amino acids. CDR3 bases: TGCGCCAGCAGCCAAGCCGCCCGGACTAGCGGGAGGCCCGAGCAGTACTTC. This gives the protein CASSQAARTSGRPEQYF.

The chain carries TRBV24-1 and TRBJ1-2; D perhaps matches TRBD1 (6 bases). CDR3 length equals 11 residues. Between the trimmed V and J ends, which lost 7 bases and 8 bases, there was a span of 10 bases. CDR1 is KGHDR and CDR2 is SFDVKD in the germline V gene. The CDR3 DNA is TGTGCCACCAGCCAGGGGTTCGGCTACACCTTC. Its translation is CATSQGFGYTF.

This clonotype was picked up a small number of times. The genes are TRBV4-2 and TRBJ2-1; maybe TRBD1 (7 bases). Germline CDR1 is LGHNA and CDR2 is YNFKEQ. V lost 4 bases to trimming and J lost 5 bases, with 18 bases between them. The CDR3 sequence is 16 residues long. The CDR3 DNA is TGTGCCAGCAGCCCTCAGGAGGGGACAGATCACAATGAGCAGTTCTTC. Translated: CASSPQEGTDHNEQFF.

The DNA of the CDR3 is TGCAGCGTTGAAGAAGCGGGGCAGGGAGGATACGAGCAGTACTTC. Translated, it gives CSVEEAGQGGYEQYF. This chain connects TRBV29-1 to TRBJ2-7, with 7 positions matching TRBD2. Losses at the gene ends were 0 bases for V and 4 bases for J; bases not matched to a gene: 9. Germline loops: CDR1 SQVTM, CDR2 ANQGSEA. The CDR3 spans 15 residues.

This chain joins TRBV20-1 and TRBJ1-5; D is ambiguous. Between the trimmed V and J ends, which lost 6 bases and 4 bases, there was a span of 16 bases. Germline V gene data show CDR1 as DFQATT and CDR2 as SNEGSKA (reference sequence). This CDR3 region has 14 residues. The CDR3 sequence: CSASEPRGNQPQHF. The CDR3 bases are TGCAGTGCCAGCGAACCCCGAGGAAATCAGCCCCAGCATTTT.

This clonotype was counted a few times. The V call is TRBV20-1, the J call TRBJ1-4; D not certain. Trimming removed 5 bases from V and 4 bases from J, with 8 bases in between. CDR1 and CDR2 from the germline V gene are DFQATT and SNEGSKA (reference sequence). The CDR3 runs to 12 residues. The CDR3 nucleotides are TGCAGTGCTGGGCAGATTAATGAAAAACTGTTTTTT. Protein sequence: CSAGQINEKLFF.

The chain couples TRBV24-1 to TRBJ2-1, with a possible D match to TRBD1 (5 bases). V was cut by 2 bases and J by 8 bases, with 6 bases left in between. The CDR3 covers 12 residues. Looked up from germline, CDR1 is KGHDR and CDR2 is SFDVKD. CDR3 sequence reads: CATSDSGYEQFF. The DNA of the CDR3 is TGTGCCACCAGTGATTCAGGGTATGAGCAGTTCTTC.

This chain joins TRBV12-3 or TRBV12-4 and TRBJ2-1; TRBD2 agrees at 14 bases. J was trimmed by 5 bases and V by 5 bases; bases with no gene match: 2. The CDR3 is 15 residues long. In DNA, the CDR3 is TGTGCCAGCAGTCGACTAGCGGGAGGGGACAATGAGCAGTTCTTC. Translation: CASSRLAGGDNEQFF.

The V and J genes are TRBV20-1 and TRBJ1-1, with D possibly matching TRBD1 (5 bases). CDR1 is DFQATT, CDR2 SNEGSKA, per germline (reference sequence). The ends were cut back, 6 bases at V and 5 bases at J, with 16 bases in the middle. There are 13 residues in the CDR3. This CDR3 is CSAPGDPGTEAFF. The CDR3 DNA is TGCAGTGCCCCCGGGGACCCGGGGACTGAAGCTTTCTTT.

This clonotype has a count of ten or more. The chain joins TRBV6-5 to TRBJ2-6, with unresolved D. The germline V and J ends were trimmed by 5 bases and 2 bases, with 4 bases remaining between them. Germline CDR1 is MNHEY and CDR2 is SVGAGI. This CDR3 spans 13 amino acids. The DNA of the CDR3 is TGTGCCAGCAGTAACCCTGGGGCCAACGTCCTGACTTTC. It translates to CASSNPGANVLTF.

This rearrangement joins TRBV20-1 to TRBJ2-7; D assignment may be TRBD1 or TRBD2 (5 bases each). This CDR3 is 14 amino acids long. CDR1 and CDR2 from the germline V gene are DFQATT and SNEGSKA (reference sequence). Trimming left V 6 bases short and J 6 bases short, with 21 bases between. The CDR3 here is CSARGGPVLAEQYF. The CDR3 DNA reads as TGCAGTGCGAGGGGCGGACCAGTTCTGGCCGAGCAGTACTTC.

This clonotype was recorded a few times. In DNA, the CDR3 is TGTGCCAGCAGCTCCCTAGGGTTGGAGGGGTTCACCGGGGAGCTGTTTTTT. It encodes CASSSLGLEGFTGELFF. The gene calls are TRBV12-3 or TRBV12-4 and TRBJ2-2; the D gene is possibly TRBD2 (6 bases). CDR3 length: 17 residues. V gave up 6 bases and J gave up 4 bases, with 21 bases separating them.

This clonotype was observed a few times. The chain links TRBV7-8 to TRBJ1-1, with D unclear. V was cut by 1 base and J by 5 bases, with 14 bases left in between. This CDR3 is built from 15 residues. Germline V CDR1 and CDR2: SGHVS, FQNEAQ. The CDR3 region is CASSLEAGLGTEAFF. The CDR3 DNA reads TGTGCCAGCAGCTTAGAAGCCGGGTTAGGGACTGAAGCTTTCTTT.

This clonotype was seen only a few times. The chain links TRBV29-1 to TRBJ2-1, with 7 positions matching TRBD1. The ends lost 6 bases at V and 6 bases at J; junction bases unmatched: 5. CDR1 SQVTM and CDR2 ANQGSEA come from the germline V gene. The CDR3 consists of 12 residues. In DNA, the CDR3 is TGCAGCGTCGTGACAGGGTCCAATGAGCAGTTCTTC. Translated: CSVVTGSNEQFF.

The chain is built from TRBV27 and TRBJ2-7, with a tentative D call TRBD1 (7 bases). The CDR3 covers 16 residues. Looked up from germline, CDR1 is MNHEY and CDR2 is SMNVEV (reference sequence). V lost 6 bases, J lost 2 bases, and 20 bases lay in between. The CDR3 DNA reads as TGTGCCAGCAGACTTTATCAGGGGGGTCTCACCTACGAGCAGTACTTC. Translation: CASRLYQGGLTYEQYF.

The chain links TRBV12-3 or TRBV12-4 to TRBJ2-1; TRBD2 aligns across 9 bases. The CDR3 loop spans 15 amino acids. After removal of 6 bases from V and 7 bases from J, the junction contained 10 bases not matched to a gene. CDR3 sequence reads: CASSIPGLAMNEQFF. In nucleotides, the CDR3 is TGTGCCAGCAGCATCCCGGGACTAGCTATGAATGAGCAGTTCTTC.

This clonotype was counted a few times. The rearrangement uses TRBV2 and TRBJ2-7; no clear D gene. CDR3 length equals 14 residues. The germline V and J ends were trimmed by 3 bases and 0 bases, with 9 bases remaining between them. CDR1 SNHLY and CDR2 FYNNEI come from the germline V gene. The CDR3 DNA reads as TGTGCCAGCAGTGACCCTCTCAGCTCCTACGAGCAGTACTTC. Protein: CASSDPLSSYEQYF.

As to this clonotype: Its ends do not fully match the called genes, so a read error is possible. This chain uses TRBV5-1 with TRBJ2-5; 9 bases are shared with TRBD2. Per germline, CDR1 SGHRS and CDR2 YFSETQ. The CDR3 is 16 residues long. The CDR3 nucleotides are TGCGCCAGCGGCTTTGCGGGAGGGAGGTATGAGGAGACCCAGTACTTC. It is translated as CASGFAGGRYEETQYF.

V is TRBV21-1 and J is TRBJ2-7; the DNA was not compared with TRBD2, the D call given in the table. TRBV21-1 is reported as a pseudogene. There are 15 residues in the CDR3. CDR3: CASSKGGRTGYEQYF. The CDR3 DNA reads TGTGCCAGCAGCAAAGGCGGCAGGACGGGCTACGAGCAGTACTTC.

The V and J genes are TRBV9 and TRBJ2-7, with 7 bases matching TRBD2. Germline CDR1 is SGDLS and CDR2 is YYNGEE. Unmatched junction bases numbered 6, after V lost 8 bases and J lost 1 base. This CDR3 comprises 13 residues. CDR3 loop: CASGRAESYEQYF. The DNA for the CDR3 is TGTGCCAGTGGGAGGGCCGAATCCTACGAGCAGTACTTC.

The table lists this clonotype with many counts. This chain uses TRBV5-1 with TRBJ2-1; 9 nucleotides match TRBD2. This CDR3 is built from 15 residues. CDR1 and CDR2 (germline): SGHRS, YFSETQ. The ends lost 0 bases at V and 3 bases at J; junction bases unmatched: 1. The CDR3, as DNA: TGCGCCAGCAGCTTGGGACTAGCGGACTACAATGAGCAGTTCTTC. This sequence encodes CASSLGLADYNEQFF.